This T cell receptor (beta chain) was identified in a study of STAT3 mutations in large granular lymphocyte leukemia. Study context: More than half of T-LGLL patients received immunosuppressive therapy. Study-wide points: In some patients, a small highly pathogenic clone possibly went undetected. In T-cell large granular lymphocyte leukemia, about half of patients showed multiple immunodominant subclonotypes. All newly emerging clones after therapy were STAT3 wild type. Variable sampling intervals and differing treatment regimens complicated linking therapy response to TCR clonal burden changes.

The germline V gene has CDR1 MDHEN and CDR2 SYDVKM. V was cut by 6 bases and J by 6 bases, with 14 bases left in between. The CDR3 consists of 13 residues. As concerns this clone: What it recognizes is unknown.

TCRdb's table, derived via immunoSEQ multiplex PCR, lists solely in-frame clones and lacks some. The sample lists 15,000 or so clones; roughly 80% were seen once. This chain joins TRBV28 and TRBJ1-1; tentatively, D is TRBD1 (6 bases). The specimen was peripheral blood mononuclear cells. The source of this sequence is a man between 60 and 70 years old with T-cell large granular lymphocyte leukemia. Some clones in this sample may be carry-over from other donors' samples. In DNA form, the CDR3 reads TGTGCCAGCAGAAAACAGGGTACCCCTGAAGCTTTCTTT. Translated: CASRKQGTPEAFF.